This T cell receptor beta chain comes out of a study of a mutant IDH1 vaccine in newly diagnosed glioma. Across the whole study: First vaccine doses came 4-6 weeks after radiotherapy alone, or with temozolomide cycles. Patients' prior therapy spanned radiotherapy, temozolomide, or both; most underwent both.

Described time point: week 35, safety follow-up. Vaccination comprised doses that each held 300 ug of mutant IDH1 20-mer peptide, plus topical imiquimod. In weeks 1, 3, 5, 7, 11, 15, 19 and 23, patients were vaccinated. New WHO grade 3 or 4 astrocytomas that were IDH1-mutant and ATRX-lost had been found in donors. Concerning this clone: What it binds is not known.

Assay: immunoSEQ multiplex PCR; the TCRdb copy retains only in-frame clones and omits some. The table includes tens of thousands of clones, over 65% detected once. This TCR was recovered from a man in his forties with glioma. The input for sequencing was PBMCs, taken from a glioma patient whose treatment included an IDH1 peptide vaccine.

CDR3 sequence reads: CASSIDKSSGSTQYF. The CDR3 DNA is TGTGCCAGTAGTATAGATAAGTCTAGCGGGAGTACGCAGTATTTT. The chain employs TRBV19 and TRBJ2-3, with 10 bases that match TRBD2. After removal of 0 bases from V and 8 bases from J, the junction contained 5 bases not matched to a gene. Germline V gene lookup returns CDR1 LNHDA and CDR2 SQIVND (reference sequence). The CDR3 covers 15 residues. The full variable domain, its missing parts supplied by reference TRBV19 and TRBJ2-3, is DGGITQSPKYLFRKEGQNVTLSCEQNLNHDAMYWYRQDPGQGLRLIYYSQIVNDFQKGDIAEGYSVSREKKESFPLTVTSAQKNPTAFYLCASSIDKSSGSTQYFGPGTRLTVL.